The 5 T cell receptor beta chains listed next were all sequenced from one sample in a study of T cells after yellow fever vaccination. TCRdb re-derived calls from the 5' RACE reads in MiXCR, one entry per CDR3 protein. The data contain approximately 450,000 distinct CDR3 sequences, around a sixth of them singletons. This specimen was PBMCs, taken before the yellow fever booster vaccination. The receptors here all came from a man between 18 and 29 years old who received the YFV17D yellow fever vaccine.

DNA for the CDR3: TGTGCCAGCAGACCAATGGGCCAGGCGGACGGGGAGCTGTTTTTT. Translation: CASRPMGQADGELFF. The J gene is TRBJ2-2, the V gene TRBV3-1; no clear D gene. CDR1 is LGHDT, CDR2 YNNKEL, per germline (reference sequence). The CDR3 loop spans 15 amino acids. V lost 6 bases, J lost 7 bases, and 18 bases lay in between.

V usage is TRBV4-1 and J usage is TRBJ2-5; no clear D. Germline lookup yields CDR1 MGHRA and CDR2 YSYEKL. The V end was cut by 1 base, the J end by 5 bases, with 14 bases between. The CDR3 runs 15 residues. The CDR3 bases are TGCGCCAGCAGCCAAGTAGTCGGTCAAATGGAGACCCAGTACTTC. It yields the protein CASSQVVGQMETQYF.

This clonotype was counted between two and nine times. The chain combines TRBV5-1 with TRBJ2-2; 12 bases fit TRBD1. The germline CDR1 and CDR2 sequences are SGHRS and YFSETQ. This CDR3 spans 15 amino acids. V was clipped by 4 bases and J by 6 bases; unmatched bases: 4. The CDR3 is CASSPGQGAAGELFF. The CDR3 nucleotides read TGCGCCAGCAGCCCGGGACAGGGGGCCGCCGGGGAGCTGTTTTTT.

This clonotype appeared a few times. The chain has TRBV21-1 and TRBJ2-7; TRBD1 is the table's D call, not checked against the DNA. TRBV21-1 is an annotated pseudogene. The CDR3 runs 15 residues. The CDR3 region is CASSRGRDCSYEQYF. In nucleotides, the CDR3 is TGTGCCAGCAGCCGGGGCAGGGACTGCAGCTACGAGCAGTACTTC.

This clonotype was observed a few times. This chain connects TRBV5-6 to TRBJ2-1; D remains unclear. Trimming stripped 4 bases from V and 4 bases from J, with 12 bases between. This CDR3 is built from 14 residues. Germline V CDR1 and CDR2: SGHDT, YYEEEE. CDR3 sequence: CASSGVGPYNEQFF. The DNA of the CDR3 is TGTGCCAGCAGCGGTGTGGGCCCATACAATGAGCAGTTCTTC. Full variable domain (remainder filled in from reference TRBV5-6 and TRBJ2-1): DAGVTQSPTHLIKTRGQQVTLRCSPKSGHDTVSWYQQALGQGPQFIFQYYEEEERQRGNFPDRFSGHQFPNYSSELNVNALLLGDSALYLCASSGVGPYNEQFFGPGTRLTVL.